Shown below are 18 T cell receptor beta chains from a single sample sequenced in a study of T cell clones after liver transplantation. Some clones are missing from TCRdb's copy, which holds only in-frame ones; the method was immunoSEQ multiplex PCR. Among tens of thousands of clones listed, 70% were seen once. Specimen: CD4+ T cells from blood, collected at the approximately 16-month timepoint. The source is a human patient who received a liver transplant. Some T cells may be transferred from the graft donor.

The chain is built from TRBV30 and TRBJ1-4; 12 bases are shared with TRBD1. The CDR3 has 14 amino acids. With 2 bases clipped from V and 8 bases from J, the junction kept 3 bases outside the gene matches. Germline V gene data show CDR1 as GTSNPN and CDR2 as SVGIG (reference sequence). This chain's CDR3 is CAWSPGTGGEKLFF. Here the CDR3 DNA reads TGTGCCTGGAGTCCCGGGACAGGGGGCGAAAAACTGTTTTTT. The full variable domain, rest sourced from reference TRBV30 and TRBJ1-4, is SQTIHQWPATLVQPVGSPLSLECTVEGTSNPNLYWYRQAAGRGLQLLFYSVGIGQISSEVPQNLSASRPQDRQFILSSKKLLLSDSGFYLCAWSPGTGGEKLFFGSGTQLSVL.

This clone showed up just a few times. This chain joins TRBV28 and TRBJ1-6; D remains ambiguous. The CDR3 runs 14 residues. V was clipped by 5 bases and J by 9 bases, with 14 bases between them. CDR1 is MDHEN and CDR2 is SYDVKM in the germline V gene. CDR3: CASSPAFGASPLHF. The CDR3, as DNA: TGTGCCAGCAGTCCCGCCTTTGGAGCTTCACCCCTCCACTTT.

The V call is TRBV2, the J call TRBJ1-3; 12 nucleotides line up with TRBD1. This CDR3 contains 16 residues. CDR1 and CDR2 from the germline V gene are SNHLY and FYNNEI. Trimming removed 3 bases from V and 4 bases from J; junction bases left unmatched: 4. In nucleotides, the CDR3 is TGTGCCAGCAGTGAGGGACAGGGGGCCGCAGGAAACACCATATATTTT. Protein: CASSEGQGAAGNTIYF.

The chain uses TRBV7-9 and TRBJ2-1; the D gene is possibly TRBD1 (6 bases). Germline CDR1 reads SEHNR; CDR2 reads FQNEAQ (reference sequence). Trimming took off 3 bases at V and 4 bases at J, with 13 bases between the two ends. CDR3 size: 15 residues. The CDR3 loop is CASSLSGTTYNEQFF. In DNA form, the CDR3 reads TGTGCCAGCAGCTTGTCCGGGACAACATACAATGAGCAGTTCTTC.

This clone has only a few counts. This chain uses TRBV11-2 with TRBJ2-3; D remains unclear. The germline gives CDR1 SGHAT, CDR2 FQNNGV. V lost 0 bases and J 2 bases, leaving 9 bases between the germline ends. CDR3 length: 15 amino acids. CDR3 residues: CASSLDGRATDTQYF. The CDR3 DNA reads TGTGCCAGCAGCTTAGACGGACGAGCCACAGATACGCAGTATTTT.

The chain has TRBV28 and TRBJ2-7; 8 bases line up with TRBD1. CDR1 and CDR2 (germline): MDHEN, SYDVKM. The CDR3 length is 19 residues. The trim removed 1 base at V and 0 bases at J, leaving 14 bases unmatched. CDR3 amino acids: CASSLFKTTDRGGSYEQYV. CDR3 nucleotide sequence: TGTGCCAGCAGTTTATTCAAAACTACCGACAGGGGTGGCTCCTACGAGCAGTACGTC.

The chain recombines TRBV7-2 with TRBJ1-2, with 7 bases matching TRBD1. Germline CDR1 and CDR2: SGHTA and FQGNSA. With V trimmed by 3 bases and J by 3 bases, 7 bases remained unmatched. CDR3 length equals 15 residues. DNA of the CDR3: TGTGCCAGCAGCTTTACCCGACAGGGACACTATGGCTACACCTTC. Amino acid sequence: CASSFTRQGHYGYTF. Full variable domain (missing parts from reference TRBV7-2 and TRBJ1-2): GAGVSQSPSNKVTEKGKDVELRCDPISGHTALYWYRQSLGQGLEFLIYFQGNSAPDKSGLPSDRFSAERTGGSVSTLTIQRTQQEDSAVYLCASSFTRQGHYGYTFGSGTRLTVV.

The chain uses TRBV7-8 and TRBJ2-7; TRBD2 aligns across 10 bases. CDR1 is SGHVS and CDR2 is FQNEAQ in the germline V gene. Trimming took 1 base from V and 5 from J; bases not matched to a gene: 5. The CDR3 loop spans 15 amino acids. In DNA, the CDR3 is TGTGCCAGCAGCTTAGGTCTCCTAGCGGGAGACGAGCAGTACGTC. Translating it yields CASSLGLLAGDEQYV.

The V gene is TRBV5-4, the J gene TRBJ2-5, with no clear D. The germline V and J ends were trimmed by 3 bases and 2 bases, with 11 bases remaining between them. This CDR3 region has 14 residues. The germline V gene has CDR1 SGHNT and CDR2 YYREEE (reference sequence). In nucleotides, the CDR3 is TGTGCCAGCAGCTCCAATCAGATACAAGAGACCCAGTACTTC. This sequence encodes CASSSNQIQETQYF.

The V and J genes are TRBV5-1 and TRBJ1-1; D may be TRBD1 (5 bases). V was pared by 0 bases and J by 0 bases, with 9 bases between. This CDR3 comprises 15 residues. Germline V gives CDR1 SGHRS, CDR2 YFSETQ. DNA for the CDR3: TGCGCCAGCAGCTTGGTTGACAGACTGAACACTGAAGCTTTCTTT. Its protein product is CASSLVDRLNTEAFF.

This clone is a singleton in its sample. V is TRBV6-5 and J is TRBJ2-3; 7 bases align to TRBD1. Germline lookup yields CDR1 MNHEY and CDR2 SVGAGI. V trimming: 4 bases; J trimming: 5 bases; junction bases outside the gene matches: 12. The CDR3 covers 16 residues. CDR3 loop: CASSSPSGTVGDTQYF. The CDR3 DNA reads as TGTGCCAGCAGTTCCCCATCCGGGACAGTCGGAGATACGCAGTATTTT.

V and J are TRBV2 and TRBJ1-6; tentatively, D is TRBD1 (6 bases). Germline V lookup: CDR1 SNHLY, CDR2 FYNNEI. The V and J ends lost 3 bases and 7 bases respectively, with 10 bases between them. The CDR3 spans 14 residues. The chain's CDR3 is CASSDGQRNSPLHF. The CDR3 DNA reads TGTGCCAGCAGTGACGGACAGCGGAATTCACCCCTCCACTTT.

The J gene is TRBJ2-5, the V gene TRBV7-9, with unresolved D. Germline values: CDR1 SEHNR, CDR2 FQNEAQ (reference sequence). This CDR3 has 14 amino acids. With 5 bases removed from V and 5 bases from J, the gap between germline ends came to 15 bases. The CDR3 here is CASSQLGEGETQYF. Here the CDR3 DNA reads TGTGCCAGCAGCCAACTGGGTGAAGGGGAGACCCAGTACTTC.

The J gene is TRBJ1-5, the V gene TRBV7-9; D is uncertain. This CDR3 has 13 amino acids. Deletions cut 5 bases from V and 5 bases from J, with 10 bases between. Germline-derived CDR1 and CDR2 are SEHNR and FQNEAQ (reference sequence). The CDR3 DNA reads TGTGCCAGCAGCCGCGGGGTCGATCAGCCCCAGCATTTT. This encodes CASSRGVDQPQHF.

V usage is TRBV5-1 and J usage is TRBJ1-2, with 10 bases identical to TRBD1. The junction had 5 bases not matched to a gene; V was cut back by 1 base and J by 8 bases. Per the germline V gene, CDR1 is SGHRS and CDR2 is YFSETQ. The CDR3 contains 14 residues. The CDR3 here is CASSLSGTGEGYTF. The DNA of the CDR3 is TGCGCCAGCAGCTTGTCCGGGACAGGGGAAGGCTACACCTTC.

V is TRBV19 and J is TRBJ1-3; D perhaps matches TRBD1 (5 bases). Germline V gene data show CDR1 as LNHDA and CDR2 as SQIVND (reference sequence). Trimming stripped 3 bases from V and 1 base from J, with 10 bases between. There are 15 residues in the CDR3. CDR3 bases: TGTGCCAGTAGTATGGGGGGAAGGTCTGGAAACACCATATATTTT. It encodes CASSMGGRSGNTIYF. Filled out from reference TRBV19 and TRBJ1-3, the complete variable domain reads DGGITQSPKYLFRKEGQNVTLSCEQNLNHDAMYWYRQDPGQGLRLIYYSQIVNDFQKGDIAEGYSVSREKKESFPLTVTSAQKNPTAFYLCASSMGGRSGNTIYFGEGSWLTVV.

This sequence joins TRBV18 and TRBJ2-2, with D unclear. Germline CDR1 and CDR2: KGHSH and LQKENI. V was trimmed by 1 base and J by 1 base, leaving 13 bases between them. The CDR3 loop spans 17 amino acids. CDR3: CASSPRAGQGNTGELFF. The CDR3 bases are TGTGCCAGCTCACCACGGGCAGGTCAAGGGAACACCGGGGAGCTGTTTTTT.

This clone was counted only a few times. The chain couples TRBV11-2 to TRBJ1-5, with D possibly being TRBD1 (5 bases). Germline assignment: CDR1 SGHAT and CDR2 FQNNGV. The CDR3 extends over 16 amino acids. Trimming shortened V by 5 bases and J by 2 bases, and 16 bases separated the two germline ends. This CDR3 reads CASSPGGRGGNQPQHF. Here the CDR3 DNA reads TGTGCCAGCAGCCCGGGTGGTCGGGGCGGCAATCAGCCCCAGCATTTT.